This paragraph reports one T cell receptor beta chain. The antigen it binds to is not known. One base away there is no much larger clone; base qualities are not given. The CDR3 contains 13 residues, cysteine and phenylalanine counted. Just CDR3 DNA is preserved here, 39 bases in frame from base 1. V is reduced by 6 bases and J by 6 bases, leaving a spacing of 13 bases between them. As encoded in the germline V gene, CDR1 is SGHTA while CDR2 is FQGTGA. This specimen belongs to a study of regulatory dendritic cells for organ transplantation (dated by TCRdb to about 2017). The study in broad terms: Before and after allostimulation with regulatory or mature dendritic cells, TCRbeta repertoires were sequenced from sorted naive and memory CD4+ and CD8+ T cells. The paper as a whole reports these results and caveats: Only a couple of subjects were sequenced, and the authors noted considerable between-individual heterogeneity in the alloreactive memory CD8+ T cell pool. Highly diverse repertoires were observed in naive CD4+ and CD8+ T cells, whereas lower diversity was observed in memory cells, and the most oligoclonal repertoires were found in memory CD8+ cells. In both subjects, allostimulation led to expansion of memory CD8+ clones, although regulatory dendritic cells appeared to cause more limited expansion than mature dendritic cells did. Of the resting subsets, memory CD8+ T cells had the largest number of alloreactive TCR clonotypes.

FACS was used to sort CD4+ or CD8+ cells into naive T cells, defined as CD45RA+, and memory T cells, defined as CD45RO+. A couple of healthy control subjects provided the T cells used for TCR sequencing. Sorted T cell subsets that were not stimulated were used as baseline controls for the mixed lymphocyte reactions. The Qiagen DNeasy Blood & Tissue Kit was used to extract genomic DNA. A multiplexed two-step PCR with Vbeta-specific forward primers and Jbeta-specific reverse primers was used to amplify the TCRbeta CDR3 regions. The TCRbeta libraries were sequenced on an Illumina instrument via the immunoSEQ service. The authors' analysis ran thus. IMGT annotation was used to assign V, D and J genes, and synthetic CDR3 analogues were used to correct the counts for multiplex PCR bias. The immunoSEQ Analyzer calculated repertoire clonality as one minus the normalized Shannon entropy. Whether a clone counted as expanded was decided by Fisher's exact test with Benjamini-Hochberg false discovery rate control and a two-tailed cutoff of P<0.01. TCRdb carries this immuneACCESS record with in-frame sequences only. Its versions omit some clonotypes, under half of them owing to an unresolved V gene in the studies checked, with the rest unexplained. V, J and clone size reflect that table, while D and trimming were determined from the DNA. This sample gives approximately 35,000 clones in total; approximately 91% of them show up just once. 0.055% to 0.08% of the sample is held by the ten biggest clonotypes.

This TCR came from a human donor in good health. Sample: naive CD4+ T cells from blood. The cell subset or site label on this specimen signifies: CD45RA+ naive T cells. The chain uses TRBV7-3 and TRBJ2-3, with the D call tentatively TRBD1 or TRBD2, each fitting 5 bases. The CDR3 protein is CASSLGPRDTQYF. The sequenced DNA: TGTGCCAGCAGTCTGGGACCCAGGGATACGCAGTATTTT.